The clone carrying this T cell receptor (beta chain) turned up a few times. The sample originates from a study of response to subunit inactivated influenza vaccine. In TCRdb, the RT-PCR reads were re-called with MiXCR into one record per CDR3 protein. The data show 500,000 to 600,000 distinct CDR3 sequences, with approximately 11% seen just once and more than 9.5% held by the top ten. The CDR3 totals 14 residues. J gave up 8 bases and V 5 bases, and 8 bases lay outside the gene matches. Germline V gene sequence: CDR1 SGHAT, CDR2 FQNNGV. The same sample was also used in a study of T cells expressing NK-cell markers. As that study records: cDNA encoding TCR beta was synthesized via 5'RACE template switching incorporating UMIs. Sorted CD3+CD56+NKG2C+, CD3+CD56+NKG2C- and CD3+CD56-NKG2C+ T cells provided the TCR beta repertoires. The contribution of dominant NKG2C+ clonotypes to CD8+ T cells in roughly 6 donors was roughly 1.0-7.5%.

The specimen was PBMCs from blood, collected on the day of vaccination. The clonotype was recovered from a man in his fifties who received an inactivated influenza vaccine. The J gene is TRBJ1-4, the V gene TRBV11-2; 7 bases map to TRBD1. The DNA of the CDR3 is TGTGCCAGCAGCCGGGGACAGTTTCGGGAAAAACTGTTTTTT. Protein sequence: CASSRGQFREKLFF.